The T cell receptor beta chain described here comes from a study of T cells in Graves' hyperthyroidism and ophthalmopathy (dated by TCRdb to between 2019 and 2020). For context, the study as a whole: To identify TCR V-J signatures that set the groups apart, the researchers used a discovery cohort of 100 patients, made up of 40 to 45 with Graves' ophthalmopathy and 55 to 65 with stable Graves' hyperthyroidism. Whether ophthalmopathy could be predicted prospectively was tested in an independent validation cohort made up of about 18 hyperthyroidism patients plus 17 patients who later progressed to ophthalmopathy. For training and testing, the roughly 100 patients in the discovery cohort were randomly divided in a 7:3 ratio. In addition, the study compared T-cell repertoires in thyroid tissue and in blood from roughly six Graves' hyperthyroidism patients. After blood sampling, hyperthyroidism patients were treated with methimazole at a starting dose of 30 mg daily, and ophthalmopathy patients were treated with high-dose intravenous methylprednisolone. According to the paper, TCR Vbeta CDR3 sequencing was carried out on approximately 140 peripheral blood samples, which came from some 41 ophthalmopathy, approximately 72 hyperthyroidism and some 17 progressor patients.

The germline V gene gives CDR1 as SGHTA and CDR2 as FQGNSA. From the cysteine up to the phenylalanine, the CDR3 has a length of 15 residues. The read is trimmed to its CDR3 DNA, 45 bases read in frame from base 1. Trimming leaves V shorter by 6 bases and J shorter by 4 bases, with the junction holding 11 bases beyond the gene matches. The TCR beta CDR3 regions were amplified from the RNA transcripts. For the first round of RT-PCR on the TCR CDR3, the HTBI primer set was used together with the Qiagen OneStep RT-PCR kit. The libraries were constructed in a second round of multiplex PCR and then size-selected and purified. Libraries were sequenced paired-end with 100 bp reads on an Illumina HiSeq2000. Per the original workflow: SOAPnuke was used to process the raw data, throwing out any read that contained adapters or uncalled bases, had a mean Phred below 15, or lacked an exact constant-primer or identifier match. High-quality paired reads were merged using COPE v1.2.5, and each unique nucleotide sequence was defined as a clonotype. MiTCR v1.1 was used to align the clonotypes against IMGT TRBV, TRBD and TRBJ reference segments. The analysis was restricted to V-J combinations with a frequency above 0.0001, which together covered 99% to 99.2% of the repertoires. A TCS score was defined as the ratio between F50 (clonal expansion) and ExV (chaos), using BLOSUM62-based TCRdist between CDR3 peptides within each V-J. Welch's t-statistics and random forest reduced 514 V-J features to around 14, which were used in a naive Bayes classifier (R e1071). Thyroid-blood repertoire similarity was quantified with the Morisita-Horn index. TCRdb applied fastp at Q25 and MiXCR to the public reads, then kept only in-frame beta chains. Each entry merges the rows of one CDR3 protein and shows their most common DNA and genes. TCRdb assigned the V and J calls; the authors' analysis was not used. This sample holds roughly 500,000 distinct CDR3 sequences; over 45% were observed only once. The top ten clonotypes cover about 45% of the sample.

This clonotype has ten or more counts. No cognate antigen has been identified for it. The input lacks base qualities; no much larger clone sits a single base away. Points the paper makes about the study in general: Sample size was not statistically predetermined, and investigators were not blinded to group allocation. Blood samples also contained most of the expanded thyroid clonotypes (frequency above 0.001), which suggests that blood repertoires may reflect thyroid immune responses. A model built on a 13 V-J signature distinguished ophthalmopathy from stable hyperthyroidism, reaching 85% to 90% sensitivity and 81.08% specificity in cross-validation and 80%/75% in testing. In validation, the model predicted progression to ophthalmopathy a median of about 6 months before onset, with about 71% sensitivity and nearly 75% specificity.

Patients with uncontrolled infections, other autoimmune diseases, pregnancy or lactation were excluded. Diagnoses relied on clinical symptoms, serum thyroxine and TRAb, thyroid ultrasound and orbital computed tomography. Trizol reagent was used to extract total RNA, and RNA quality was then checked on an Agilent 2100 Bioanalyzer. The rearrangement joined TRBV7-2 to TRBJ2-7, with 8 middle bases fitting TRBD1. This clonotype was sampled from an adult woman with Graves' disease, either hyperthyroidism or ophthalmopathy (not recorded which). Specimen: peripheral blood or thyroid tissue (not recorded which). The CDR3 has the sequence CASSPSWQGAYEQYF. The DNA is TGTGCCAGCAGTCCATCCTGGCAGGGGGCTTACGAGCAGTACTTC.